These 10 T cell receptor beta chains were sequenced from one sample in a study of molecular identifiers for immune sequencing clone quantification. MiXCR was run by TCRdb on the PCR reads, yielding one entry per CDR3 protein. This sample has roughly 630,000 distinct CDR3 sequences; roughly 23% occur once, and the top ten carry about 0.78%. The sequenced material came from naive CD8+ T cells from blood, with Jurkat cell RNA spiked in. Subset noted: FACS-sorted CD8+CD4-CCR7+CD45RA+ naive T cells. Receptor source: a human donor in good health. Some libraries in this study had Jurkat cell RNA spiked in.

Only a few counts were recorded for this clonotype. This chain connects TRBV7-3 to TRBJ2-2; D unclear. Looked up from germline, CDR1 is SGHTA and CDR2 is FQGTGA. This CDR3 has 14 amino acids. V was trimmed by 0 bases and J by 11 bases, leaving 13 bases between them. Written as DNA, the CDR3 is TGTGCCAGCAGCTTAACGCTGACTGTCGGAGAGCTGTTTTTT. This translates into CASSLTLTVGELFF.

This chain connects TRBV6-2 or TRBV6-3 to TRBJ1-1; D unclear. Germline-derived CDR1 and CDR2 are MNHEY and SVGEGT. This CDR3 contains 17 residues. V was shortened by 3 bases and J by 0 bases, with 17 bases between the two germline ends. The CDR3 region is CASSYVGFVTMNTEAFF. CDR3 bases: TGTGCCAGCAGTTATGTGGGGTTCGTTACAATGAACACTGAAGCTTTCTTT.

Many counts were recorded for this clonotype. Here the CDR3 DNA reads TGTGCCAGCAGCTCGACAGCTAAGAACACCGGGGAGCTGTTTTTT. This sequence encodes CASSSTAKNTGELFF. The rearrangement links TRBV11-2 to TRBJ2-2; tentatively, D is TRBD1 (5 bases). CDR3 length: 15 amino acids. V gave up 4 bases and J gave up 1 base, with 10 bases separating them. The V gene's germline CDR1 is SGHAT and CDR2 FQNNGV. Full variable domain (missing parts from reference TRBV11-2 and TRBJ2-2): EAGVAQSPRYKIIEKRQSVAFWCNPISGHATLYWYQQILGQGPKLLIQFQNNGVVDDSQLPKDRFSAERLKGVDSTLKIQPAKLEDSAVYLCASSSTAKNTGELFFGEGSRLTVL.

On this clonotype: At one of its ends the junction is not consistent with the germline gene, which may arise from a read error. V is TRBV4-3 and J is TRBJ2-7; 7 bases line up with TRBD2. The CDR3 sequence is 15 residues long. Germline CDR1 and CDR2: LGHNA and YSLEER. CDR3 residues: CAGSQEAGSSYERYF. The DNA of the CDR3 is TGCGCCGGCAGCCAAGAAGCGGGGAGCTCCTACGAGCGGTACTTC.

To note about this clonotype: This may stem from a read error, because a much larger clone lies one nucleotide away. The gene calls are TRBV4-3 and TRBJ2-1, with TRBD1 as a possible D gene (6 bases). The germline CDR1 and CDR2 sequences are LGHNA and YSLEER. This CDR3 is 14 amino acids long. The CDR3 sequence is CARSQDMGNRVQFF. CDR3 sequence (DNA): TGCGCCCGCAGCCAAGATATGGGAAACAGGGTTCAGTTCTTC.

The genes are TRBV4-1 and TRBJ1-1; possibly TRBD1 for D (6 bases). V gave up 0 bases and J gave up 6 bases, with 14 bases separating them. Germline V gene data show CDR1 as MGHRA and CDR2 as YSYEKL. The CDR3 sequence is 15 residues long. CDR3 loop: CASSQEQGSIAEAFF. The CDR3 bases are TGCGCCAGCAGCCAAGAACAGGGATCGATTGCTGAAGCTTTCTTT.

Of note for this clonotype: A junction end diverges from the germline sequence, so it may reflect a read error. The gene calls are TRBV7-2 and TRBJ2-1; 7 positions agree with TRBD2. CDR1 and CDR2 (germline): SGHTA, FQGNSA. The CDR3 is 15 residues long. Here the CDR3 DNA reads TGTGCCCGCAGCTCGGTGGGGGGGGCCTACAATGAGCAGTTCTTC. Translated, it gives CARSSVGGAYNEQFF.

In this sample, this clonotype turned up many times. The chain has TRBV29-1 and TRBJ1-3; 9 positions match TRBD1. CDR1 SQVTM and CDR2 ANQGSEA come from the germline V gene. The V segment lost 5 bases and the J segment 2 bases; nucleotides outside the gene matches: 13. The CDR3 has 17 amino acids. The CDR3 sequence: CSVWSLSGTGTGNTIYF. The CDR3 coding sequence is TGCAGCGTTTGGTCTTTGTCCGGGACAGGGACTGGAAACACCATATATTTT.

A few counts support this clonotype. The genes are TRBV9 and TRBJ2-3; TRBD2 matches 13 bases. This CDR3 has 18 residues. J gave up 0 bases and V 0 bases, and 4 bases lay outside the gene matches. The germline gives CDR1 SGDLS, CDR2 YYNGEE. The CDR3 nucleotides read TGTGCCAGCAGCGTAGCACTAGCGGGGGGGCCCAGCACAGATACGCAGTATTTT. This sequence encodes CASSVALAGGPSTDTQYF. The entire variable domain, with the rest obtained from reference TRBV9 and TRBJ2-3, is as follows: DSGVTQTPKHLITATGQRVTLRCSPRSGDLSVYWYQQSLDQGLQFLIQYYNGEERAKGNILERFSAQQFPDLHSELNLSSLELGDSALYFCASSVALAGGPSTDTQYFGPGTRLTVL.

The chain recombines TRBV4-3 with TRBJ2-7, with D possibly being TRBD1 (5 bases). CDR1 is LGHNA and CDR2 is YSLEER in the germline V gene. Trimming cost V 4 bases and J 0 bases, with 13 bases left between them. The CDR3 covers 15 residues. The CDR3 DNA reads TGCGCCAGCAGCCGGAGCAGGGCCCTCTCCTACGAGCAGTACTTC. Translation: CASSRSRALSYEQYF.